Listed below are T cell receptor beta chains from one sample, sequenced in a study of T cells after yellow fever vaccination. MiXCR, run by TCRdb on the 5' RACE reads, gives a single entry per CDR3 protein. This repertoire shows under 300,000 distinct CDR3 sequences, 6.9% found once; its top ten account for about 0.85%. Material: CD4+ T cells sorted from PBMCs, obtained 15 days after the yellow fever booster vaccination. These receptors all come from a man younger than 40 who received the YFV17D yellow fever vaccine. CDR3s include the opening cysteine and the closing phenylalanine or tryptophan. A D gene is named only where the DNA matches it firmly. Clone size is given for some rows only: seen once, a few or many times, or a class if the clone is expanded.

D gene	clone size	V gene	J gene	CDR3 protein	CDR3 DNA
NA	many	TRBV29-1	TRBJ2-5	CSVARYDTQETQYF	TGCAGCGTTGCCAGATATGACACCCAAGAGACCCAGTACTTC
NA	few	TRBV19	TRBJ2-3	CASRTTDTQYF	TGTGCCAGCCGTACTACAGATACGCAGTATTTT
NA	NA	TRBV6-1	TRBJ2-2	CASTPPGSSNTGELFF	TGTGCCAGCACCCCCCCCGGGTCCTCGAACACCGGGGAGCTGTTTTTT
TRBD1	many	TRBV9	TRBJ2-7	CASSVDRGHMYEQYF	TGTGCCAGCAGCGTAGACAGGGGTCATATGTACGAGCAGTACTTC
NA	NA	TRBV20-1	TRBJ2-1	CSALEGIAGPNEQFF	TGCAGTGCCTTAGAAGGTATCGCGGGACCCAATGAGCAGTTCTTC
NA	NA	TRBV7-2	TRBJ1-1	CASSFYGFEAFF	TGTGCCAGCAGCTTTTATGGCTTTGAAGCTTTCTTT
NA	few	TRBV6-6	TRBJ2-1	CASSSTRYEQFF	TGTGCCAGCAGTTCCACTAGGTATGAGCAGTTCTTC
NA	NA	TRBV12-3/TRBV12-4	TRBJ2-1	CASSPTAGVTLEQFF	TGTGCCAGCAGTCCGACCGCCGGTGTAACGTTAGAGCAGTTCTTC
TRBD1	few	TRBV6-2/TRBV6-3	TRBJ2-1	CASRTGYSNEQFF	TGTGCCAGCCGGACAGGGTACTCCAATGAGCAGTTCTTC
NA	NA	TRBV29-1	TRBJ1-1	CSVEGGKMNTEAFF	TGCAGCGTTGAGGGGGGAAAGATGAACACTGAAGCTTTCTTT
NA	few	TRBV5-8	TRBJ2-1	CASSLLRDDYNEQFF	TGTGCCAGCAGCCTACTCCGGGACGACTACAATGAGCAGTTCTTC
NA	few	TRBV20-1	TRBJ2-1	CSARVDVTTRNEQFF	TGCAGTGCTAGAGTTGACGTCACAACCCGAAATGAGCAGTTCTTC
NA	many	TRBV18	TRBJ2-7	CASSPGTPSYEQYF	TGTGCCAGCTCACCCGGGACCCCATCCTACGAGCAGTACTTC
NA	many	TRBV29-1	TRBJ1-1	CSVVWQLNTEAFF	TGCAGCGTTGTTTGGCAGTTGAACACTGAAGCTTTCTTT
NA	NA	TRBV29-1	TRBJ1-1	CSVEWNTEAFF	TGCAGCGTTGAGTGGAACACTGAAGCTTTCTTT
NA	few	TRBV19	TRBJ1-6	CASSIRASLIISPLHF	TGTGCCAGTAGTATCCGGGCCAGCCTAATCATTTCACCCCTCCACTTT
NA	many	TRBV5-1	TRBJ2-5	CASSPSGETQYF	TGCGCCAGCAGCCCTTCGGGCGAGACCCAGTACTTC
TRBD2	NA	TRBV20-1	TRBJ2-1	CSAGTSGSTRYNEQFF	TGCAGTGCAGGGACTAGCGGGAGTACGCGCTACAATGAGCAGTTCTTC
NA	NA	TRBV18	TRBJ2-5	CASSPPNHETQYF	TGTGCCAGCTCACCACCGAATCATGAGACCCAGTACTTC
NA	NA	TRBV7-2	TRBJ2-3	CASSPRWQDDTQYF	TGTGCCAGCAGCCCACGGTGGCAGGACGATACGCAGTATTTT
NA	NA	TRBV7-2	TRBJ2-1	CASSLGVVYNEQFF	TGTGCCAGCAGCTTAGGGGTCGTTTACAATGAGCAGTTCTTC
NA	NA	TRBV28	TRBJ2-1	CVSYSGYNEQFF	TGTGTCTCGTATTCGGGATACAATGAGCAGTTCTTC
NA	few	TRBV10-3	TRBJ1-2	CAIRETQRDGYTF	TGTGCCATCAGGGAGACCCAGAGAGACGGCTACACCTTC